The next 23 T cell receptor beta chains were all read from a single sample in a study of cytomegalovirus exposure and HLA in healthy donors (dated by TCRdb to about 2017). The library was produced with the immunoSEQ multiplex PCR assay. A mixture of 60 forward primers for TCR Vbeta segments and 13 reverse primers for TCR Jbeta segments was used in the multiplex PCR. TCRdb carries this immuneACCESS record with in-frame sequences only. Its versions omit some clonotypes, under half of them owing to an unresolved V gene in the studies checked, with the rest unexplained. This sample lists some 150,000 clones; approximately 80% were detected once. Approximately 5.1% of the sample goes to the ten largest clones. Sequenced input: PBMCs. The receptors shown here come from a male donor in good health and CMV-seronegative.

This sequence joins TRBV6-1 and TRBJ1-6; TRBD1 is a possible D gene (5 bases). In germline, CDR1 is MNHNS, CDR2 SASEGT. Trimming stripped 0 bases from V and 9 bases from J, with 12 bases between. The CDR3 runs 15 residues. DNA for the CDR3: TGTGCCAGCAGTGAAGCTCCAGGGTTCGCTTCACCCCTCCACTTT. It translates to CASSEAPGFASPLHF.

J is TRBJ1-2 and V is TRBV10-3; D possibly corresponds to TRBD1 (5 bases). From germline, CDR1 is ENHRY and CDR2 SYGVKD. The CDR3 sequence is 13 residues long. The germline V and J ends were trimmed by 7 bases and 4 bases, with 13 bases remaining between them. The CDR3 DNA is TGTGCCATCAAGGGCCAGGGCGGCTATGGCTACACCTTC. This codes for CAIKGQGGYGYTF.

The V call is TRBV29-1, the J call TRBJ1-1, with D perhaps matching TRBD1 (5 bases). From germline, CDR1 is SQVTM and CDR2 ANQGSEA. V shed 8 bases and J shed 6 bases, with 22 bases lying between them. The CDR3 extends over 14 amino acids. CDR3 nucleotide sequence: TGCAGCTTTTGGAGGGTGCGGGGAGGGGCTGAAGCTTTCTTT. Protein: CSFWRVRGGAEAFF.

The chain couples TRBV7-3 to TRBJ2-3; 7 positions agree with TRBD1. The CDR3 extends over 16 amino acids. V was clipped by 5 bases and J by 2 bases; unmatched bases: 10. Germline assignment: CDR1 SGHTA and CDR2 FQGTGA. The CDR3 DNA follows: TGTGCCAGCAGCACCCAGACAGGGCCATACACAGATACGCAGTATTTT. Protein product: CASSTQTGPYTDTQYF.

V and J are TRBV5-5 and TRBJ1-1, with D unclear. The CDR3 is 13 residues long. The germline V gene encodes CDR1 SGHKS and CDR2 YYEKEE (reference sequence). V was cut by 2 bases and J by 1 base, with 6 bases left in between. The CDR3 is CASSFGANTEAFF. The CDR3 DNA reads as TGTGCCAGCAGCTTCGGTGCGAACACTGAAGCTTTCTTT.

The CDR3 DNA reads TGTGCCTGGAGTGACAGGGTAGGGAATAGAGATACGCAGTATTTT. This codes for CAWSDRVGNRDTQYF. The V call is TRBV30, the J call TRBJ2-3, with D perhaps matching TRBD1 (6 bases). Trimming stripped 1 base from V and 5 bases from J, with 16 bases between. This CDR3 spans 15 amino acids. Per germline, CDR1 GTSNPN and CDR2 SVGIG (reference sequence).

The CDR3 here is CASTVQGVEGYTF. CDR3 coding DNA: TGTGCCAGCACCGTCCAGGGGGTCGAGGGCTACACCTTC. The chain has TRBV7-9 and TRBJ1-2; 7 bases are shared with TRBD1. The CDR3 contains 13 residues. Germline V gene lookup returns CDR1 SEHNR and CDR2 FQNEAQ (reference sequence). V dropped 7 bases and J dropped 8; count of bases not matched to a gene: 10. Using reference TRBV7-9 and TRBJ1-2 for the parts outside the CDR3, the full variable domain is DTGVSQNPRHKITKRGQNVTFRCDPISEHNRLYWYRQTLGQGPEFLTYFQNEAQLEKSRLLSDRFSAERPKGSFSTLEIQRTEQGDSAMYLCASTVQGVEGYTFGSGTRLTVV.

The rearrangement joins TRBV5-1 to TRBJ2-3; D is possibly TRBD2 (5 bases). Germline assignment: CDR1 SGHRS and CDR2 YFSETQ. This CDR3 is built from 18 residues. The V end lost 1 base, the J end lost 1 base, and 19 bases lay between the germline ends. CDR3 residues: CASSLKDFNSRGTDTQYF. Written as DNA, the CDR3 is TGCGCCAGCAGCTTGAAAGACTTTAACTCGAGGGGCACAGATACGCAGTATTTT.

The genes are TRBV7-9 and TRBJ1-2; D may be TRBD1 (6 bases). The CDR3 spans 15 residues. Germline CDR1 and CDR2: SEHNR and FQNEAQ (reference sequence). V lost 2 bases and J lost 10, with 20 bases in between. The CDR3 reads CASSLPTGGRVAYTF. The DNA of the CDR3 is TGTGCCAGCAGCTTACCGACCGGGGGGCGAGTTGCCTACACCTTC. Using reference TRBV7-9 and TRBJ1-2 for the parts outside the CDR3, the full variable domain is DTGVSQNPRHKITKRGQNVTFRCDPISEHNRLYWYRQTLGQGPEFLTYFQNEAQLEKSRLLSDRFSAERPKGSFSTLEIQRTEQGDSAMYLCASSLPTGGRVAYTFGSGTRLTVV.

The chain is built from TRBV7-2 and TRBJ1-5, with 8 bases aligning to TRBD1. V shed 4 bases and J 12 bases; nucleotides not matched to a gene: 20. The CDR3 runs 17 residues. CDR1 SGHTA and CDR2 FQGNSA come from the germline V gene. CDR3 loop: CASSSQGGSQGAPFQHF. In DNA form, the CDR3 reads TGTGCCAGCAGCTCGCAAGGTGGTAGTCAGGGGGCACCCTTCCAGCATTTT.

The genes are TRBV9 and TRBJ1-5; unclear D gene. Germline V gene sequence: CDR1 SGDLS, CDR2 YYNGEE. Trimming took off 0 bases at V and 0 bases at J, with 4 bases between the two ends. The CDR3 covers 14 residues. The CDR3 DNA reads TGTGCCAGCAGCGTAGACACTAGCAATCAGCCCCAGCATTTT. Its translation is CASSVDTSNQPQHF.

V usage is TRBV7-7 and J usage is TRBJ1-2; D call uncertain. The CDR3 length is 14 residues. The ends were cut back, 7 bases at V and 0 bases at J, with 12 bases in the middle. CDR1 and CDR2 (germline): SSHAT, FNYEAQ (reference sequence). The CDR3 reads CASTPVPANYGYTF. In DNA form, the CDR3 reads TGTGCCAGCACACCTGTTCCAGCTAACTATGGCTACACCTTC.

This clone was recorded only once. The chain joins TRBV7-2 to TRBJ2-5; 8 nucleotides line up with TRBD1. The CDR3 is 14 amino acids. The V and J ends lost 6 bases and 5 bases, in that order; junction bases with no gene match: 8. Germline V gives CDR1 SGHTA, CDR2 FQGNSA. CDR3 nucleotide sequence: TGTGCCAGCAGTCAACAGGGGGGCCGGGAGACCCAGTACTTC. Translation: CASSQQGGRETQYF.

The chain joins TRBV6-1 to TRBJ1-1; 11 bases agree with TRBD1. Unmatched junction bases numbered 3, after V lost 5 bases and J lost 4 bases. CDR1 is MNHNS and CDR2 is SASEGT in the germline V gene. The CDR3 spans 14 residues. CDR3 sequence reads: CASSSGQGGTEAFF. CDR3 DNA: TGTGCCAGCAGTTCGGGACAGGGGGGCACTGAAGCTTTCTTT.

V and J are TRBV28 and TRBJ2-7; D may be TRBD1 (6 bases). This CDR3 has 14 residues. Trimming removed 6 bases at V and 3 bases at J, with 15 bases between. Germline V gene lookup returns CDR1 MDHEN and CDR2 SYDVKM. CDR3 amino acids: CASSTGLVYYEQYF. Written as DNA, the CDR3 is TGTGCCAGCAGCACAGGGTTGGTGTACTACGAGCAGTACTTC.

The CDR3 DNA is TGTGCCAGCAGCTTAGGGTCCCTCCGGGAGCAGTTCTTC. Amino acids: CASSLGSLREQFF. This sequence joins TRBV7-9 and TRBJ2-1; D is ambiguous. CDR1 and CDR2 from the germline V gene are SEHNR and FQNEAQ (reference sequence). The V end lost 1 base, the J end lost 10 bases, and 11 bases lay between the germline ends. CDR3 length: 13 residues.

Remarks on this clone: Other DNA sequences within the sample encode an identical CDR3. This chain connects TRBV7-3 to TRBJ2-1, with 13 bases matching TRBD2. Germline V CDR1 and CDR2: SGHTA, FQGTGA. The V segment lost 5 bases and the J segment 8 bases; nucleotides outside the gene matches: 6. The CDR3 is made up of 15 amino acids. CDR3 nucleotide sequence: TGTGCCAGCAGCGTCACTAGCGGGGGGGCCGATGAGCAGTTCTTC. It encodes CASSVTSGGADEQFF.

Only one count was recorded for this clone. The gene calls are TRBV5-1 and TRBJ2-7; possibly TRBD2 for D (7 bases). The CDR3 is made up of 15 amino acids. Trimming left V 4 bases short and J 3 bases short, with 17 bases between. Germline lookup yields CDR1 SGHRS and CDR2 YFSETQ. The CDR3, as DNA: TGCGCCAGCAGCGCCTCCAGGGGCGGGAGCTACGAGCAGTACTTC. Amino acid sequence: CASSASRGGSYEQYF.

The V and J genes are TRBV19 and TRBJ1-1, with D unclear. The CDR3 contains 13 residues. Germline values: CDR1 LNHDA, CDR2 SQIVND (reference sequence). Trimming took 5 bases from V and 1 from J, leaving 8 bases between them. The CDR3 sequence: CASSAKRNTEAFF. In nucleotides, the CDR3 is TGTGCCAGTAGTGCGAAGAGGAACACTGAAGCTTTCTTT.

The chain has TRBV30 and TRBJ1-2; D unresolved. CDR3 length: 14 amino acids. Germline V gene lookup returns CDR1 GTSNPN and CDR2 SVGIG (reference sequence). The V and J ends lost 3 bases and 7 bases respectively, with 18 bases between them. DNA of the CDR3: TGTGCCTGGAGCGCCTTGGGCCCCGTGGGTGGCTACACCTTC. Translating gives CAWSALGPVGGYTF.

The chain carries TRBV5-6 and TRBJ1-5; D might be TRBD1 (5 bases). V lost 2 bases, J lost 6 bases, and 12 bases lay in between. This CDR3 spans 14 amino acids. Germline CDR1 and CDR2: SGHDT and YYEEEE. The CDR3: CASSFYRGFQPQHF. The CDR3, as DNA: TGTGCCAGCAGCTTTTATAGGGGCTTTCAGCCCCAGCATTTT.

This chain connects TRBV11-2 to TRBJ1-2; D is uncertain. The CDR3 is made up of 16 amino acids. CDR1 and CDR2 (germline): SGHAT, FQNNGV. V was pared by 5 bases and J by 0 bases, with 16 bases between. The CDR3 sequence: CASSIGENRANYGYTF. The CDR3 DNA reads as TGTGCCAGCAGCATCGGGGAGAACAGAGCTAACTATGGCTACACCTTC.

The chain combines TRBV27 with TRBJ2-5; 8 bases agree with TRBD2. This CDR3 contains 13 residues. The V gene end was trimmed by 10 bases and the J gene end by 5 bases; junction bases not matched to a gene: 9. Germline CDR1 MNHEY, CDR2 SMNVEV (reference sequence). The CDR3 DNA sequence: TGTGCCACCCCCCGGGGGGGCGGTGAGACCCAGTACTTC. It specifies CATPRGGGETQYF.